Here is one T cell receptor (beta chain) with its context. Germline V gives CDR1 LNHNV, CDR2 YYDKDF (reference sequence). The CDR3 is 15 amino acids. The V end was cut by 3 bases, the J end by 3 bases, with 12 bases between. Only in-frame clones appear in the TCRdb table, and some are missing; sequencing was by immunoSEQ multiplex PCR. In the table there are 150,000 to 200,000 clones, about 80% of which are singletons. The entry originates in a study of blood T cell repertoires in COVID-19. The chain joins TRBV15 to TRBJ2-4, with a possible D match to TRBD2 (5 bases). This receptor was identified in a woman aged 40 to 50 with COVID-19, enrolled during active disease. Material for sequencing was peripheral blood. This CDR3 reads CATSSERTYKNIQYF. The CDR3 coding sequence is TGTGCCACCAGCAGCGAGCGGACTTACAAAAACATTCAGTACTTC.